This TCR beta chain was identified during a study of blood T cell repertoires in COVID-19. Study at large: PBMCs, B-cell-depleted T cells, or T cells were the source of the cDNA or gDNA that made up the material.

The method was immunoSEQ multiplex PCR; TCRdb's version includes in-frame clones alone and lacks a portion of them. The table shows 170,000 or so clones, with 87% occurring only once. Germline lookup yields CDR1 SGHTA and CDR2 FQGNSA. Trimming left V 5 bases short and J 1 base short, with 11 bases between. CDR3 length: 14 amino acids. V gene TRBV7-2 combines with J gene TRBJ1-1; D is unresolved. The sequencing input was peripheral blood. The source of this sequence is a woman under 30 who had recovered from COVID-19. For the CDR3, the DNA is TGTGCCAGCAGCCACTTAACGCCGAACACTGAAGCTTTCTTT. This codes for CASSHLTPNTEAFF.